The 24 T cell receptor beta chains below come from one sample, sequenced in a study of blood T cell repertoires in COVID-19. Here immunoSEQ multiplex PCR was the method, and the copy in TCRdb shows in-frame clones only, minus some. This sample has around 230,000 clones, with over 70% found just once. The material sequenced was peripheral blood. All receptors come from a woman aged 45-65 years with acute or convalescent COVID-19.

In nucleotides, the CDR3 is TGTGCCAGTAGTGGGTTAGGGGCCCTTAATCAGCCCCAGCATTTT. Protein product: CASSGLGALNQPQHF. J is TRBJ1-5 and V is TRBV19; perhaps TRBD1 as D (5 bases). Germline V gives CDR1 LNHDA, CDR2 SQIVND (reference sequence). The CDR3 has 15 amino acids. V was shortened by 5 bases and J by 4 bases, with 15 bases between the two germline ends.

The chain links TRBV15 to TRBJ2-7; possible D gene TRBD1, 6 bases. V was cut by 4 bases and J by 3 bases, with 19 bases left in between. The CDR3 sequence is 16 residues long. Germline V gives CDR1 LNHNV, CDR2 YYDKDF (reference sequence). The CDR3 nucleotides read TGTGCCACCAGCACCCGAGATGGCGTCAGGGGCTACGAGCAGTACTTC. Protein: CATSTRDGVRGYEQYF.

V is TRBV29-1 and J is TRBJ1-3, with TRBD1 as a possible D gene (5 bases). Germline CDR1 is SQVTM and CDR2 is ANQGSEA. The CDR3 covers 15 residues. Deletions cut 2 bases from V and 3 bases from J, with 14 bases between. This CDR3 is CSVEPPGPSGNTIYF. The CDR3 coding sequence is TGCAGCGTTGAACCCCCAGGGCCCAGTGGAAACACCATATATTTT.

CDR3 loop: CAWSVWQVDTEAFF. The DNA of the CDR3 is TGTGCCTGGAGTGTGTGGCAGGTGGACACTGAAGCTTTCTTT. The chain uses TRBV30 and TRBJ1-1; D gene unclear. Trimming took 0 bases from V and 3 from J, leaving 11 bases between them. The CDR3 totals 14 residues. Per germline, CDR1 GTSNPN and CDR2 SVGIG (reference sequence).

J is TRBJ2-1 and V is TRBV2; 8 bases are a match to TRBD2. Looked up from germline, CDR1 is SNHLY and CDR2 is FYNNEI. Losses at the gene ends were 5 bases for V and 8 bases for J; bases not matched to a gene: 11. This CDR3 contains 15 residues. As DNA, the CDR3 is TGTGCCAGCAGTCGCTTGGAGCGGGAGAGGGATGAGCAGTTCTTC. This sequence encodes CASSRLERERDEQFF. Supplemented by reference TRBV2 and TRBJ2-1, the full variable domain reads EPEVTQTPSHQVTQMGQEVILRCVPISNHLYFYWYRQILGQKVEFLVSFYNNEISEKSEIFDDQFSVERPDGSNFTLKIRSTKLEDSAMYFCASSRLERERDEQFFGPGTRLTVL.

Notes on this clone: Relative to the germline gene, one junction end is altered; a read error may explain this. The chain carries TRBV20-1 and TRBJ2-1; weak D call: TRBD1 (6 bases). The length of the CDR3 is 11 residues. Per the germline V gene, CDR1 is DFQATT and CDR2 is SNEGSKA (reference sequence). In DNA form, the CDR3 reads TGCAGTGCTAGAGAGGTAGCCGGACAGATCTTC. Protein product: CSAREVAGQIF.

This sequence joins TRBV10-2 and TRBJ1-5; D is uncertain. CDR1 and CDR2 from the germline V gene are WSHSY and SAAADI. V was clipped by 4 bases and J by 6 bases, with 7 bases between them. The CDR3 spans 12 residues. CDR3 sequence (DNA): TGCGCCAGCAGTGGATCGGGTCAGCCCCAGCATTTT. Encoded protein: CASSGSGQPQHF.

This chain links TRBV10-3 with TRBJ2-1, with D maybe TRBD2 (7 bases). Per the germline V gene, CDR1 is ENHRY and CDR2 is SYGVKD. Trimming shortened V by 4 bases and J by 9 bases, and 22 bases separated the two germline ends. This CDR3 is 16 amino acids long. The CDR3 reads CAISGGGTGTSGEQFF. As DNA, the CDR3 is TGTGCCATCAGTGGGGGGGGCACAGGGACGTCGGGTGAGCAGTTCTTC.

The rearrangement joins TRBV11-2 to TRBJ2-7; 7 nucleotides match TRBD2. Trimming cost V 0 bases and J 5 bases; bases outside gene matches: 1. The germline gives CDR1 SGHAT, CDR2 FQNNGV. This CDR3 has 13 amino acids. The CDR3 DNA is TGTGCCAGCAGCTTAGACCGGGGGGACGAGCAGTACTTC. It codes for CASSLDRGDEQYF.

The V gene is TRBV24-1, the J gene TRBJ1-2; D remains unclear. V was pared by 6 bases and J by 6 bases, with 7 bases between. CDR1 KGHDR and CDR2 SFDVKD come from the germline V gene. CDR3 size: 11 residues. DNA for the CDR3: TGTGCCACCAGTCGCGGGGATGGCTACACCTTC. Protein product: CATSRGDGYTF.

For this clone: Its ends do not fully match the called genes, so a read error is possible. The chain has TRBV7-7 and TRBJ2-5, with a possible D match to TRBD1 (5 bases). This CDR3 has 14 residues. Germline values: CDR1 SSHAT, CDR2 FNYEAQ (reference sequence). CDR3 sequence reads: CASSQRTSVETQYF. CDR3 bases: TGTGCTAGCAGCCAAAGGACATCGGTAGAGACCCAGTACTTC.

V is TRBV7-2 and J is TRBJ2-7; 15 nucleotides line up with TRBD2. V trimming: 5 bases; J trimming: 3 bases; junction bases outside the gene matches: 5. Germline CDR1 SGHTA, CDR2 FQGNSA. The CDR3 is 16 residues long. The CDR3 DNA reads TGTGCCAGCAGCAAGGGACTAGCGGGAGGCTTCTACGAGCAGTACTTC. Its protein is CASSKGLAGGFYEQYF.

This chain uses TRBV5-4 with TRBJ2-1, with 10 nucleotides matching TRBD1. The CDR3 loop spans 15 amino acids. The germline V gene has CDR1 SGHNT and CDR2 YYREEE (reference sequence). Losses at the gene ends were 0 bases for V and 4 bases for J; bases not matched to a gene: 1. The CDR3 region has the DNA TGTGCCAGCAGCTTGGGGACAGGGGGATACAATGAGCAGTTCTTC. Encoded protein: CASSLGTGGYNEQFF.

The chain employs TRBV2 and TRBJ2-3; D is perhaps TRBD2 (6 bases). Per germline, CDR1 SNHLY and CDR2 FYNNEI. The CDR3 is 17 amino acids. Trimming removed 5 bases from V and 2 bases from J, with 20 bases in between. The CDR3 coding sequence is TGTGCCAGCAGTCCCACCCCAGCCGGGAGTATCACAGATACGCAGTATTTT. This gives the protein CASSPTPAGSITDTQYF.

This chain connects TRBV20-1 to TRBJ2-3; D is uncertain. The CDR3 runs to 11 residues. V lost 4 bases to trimming and J lost 5 bases, with 7 bases between them. CDR1 and CDR2 from the germline V gene are DFQATT and SNEGSKA (reference sequence). Written as DNA, the CDR3 is TGCAGTGCTAACCCGGGAGATACGCAGTATTTT. This sequence encodes CSANPGDTQYF.

The chain combines TRBV19 with TRBJ1-1; D not resolved. Germline V lookup: CDR1 LNHDA, CDR2 SQIVND (reference sequence). CDR3 length: 16 amino acids. V was clipped by 4 bases and J by 0 bases, with 15 bases between them. The DNA for the CDR3 is TGTGCCAGTAGTAAGGGAGGTTTATGGATGAACACTGAAGCTTTCTTT. Encoded protein: CASSKGGLWMNTEAFF.

The chain employs TRBV20-1 and TRBJ2-7; TRBD1 is a possible D gene (6 bases). The germline gives CDR1 DFQATT, CDR2 SNEGSKA (reference sequence). V gave up 5 bases and J gave up 7 bases, with 12 bases separating them. CDR3 length: 11 residues. In DNA form, the CDR3 reads TGCAGTGCTTTTACAGGGAGTGAGCAGTACTTC. Translating it yields CSAFTGSEQYF.

V is TRBV18 and J is TRBJ2-5, with D uncertain. V lost 3 bases and J lost 1, with 6 bases in between. Germline-derived CDR1 and CDR2 are KGHSH and LQKENI. CDR3 length equals 13 residues. CDR3 bases: TGTGCCAGCTCACCTTCGGGCCAAGAGACCCAGTACTTC. Translated: CASSPSGQETQYF.

V gene TRBV2 combines with J gene TRBJ2-5, with 7 bases lining up with TRBD1. Germline V CDR1 and CDR2: SNHLY, FYNNEI. The CDR3 has 13 amino acids. Trimming removed 8 bases from V and 4 bases from J; junction bases left unmatched: 7. The CDR3: CASGGQSRETQYF. CDR3 DNA: TGTGCCAGCGGGGGACAGTCAAGAGAGACCCAGTACTTC.

The chain carries TRBV5-1 and TRBJ1-2; TRBD1 agrees at 7 bases. Trimming removed 4 bases from V and 4 bases from J; junction bases left unmatched: 10. This CDR3 has 15 residues. Per the germline V gene, CDR1 is SGHRS and CDR2 is YFSETQ. CDR3 nucleotides: TGCGCCAGCAGCCAAACCGGGACAGATCGCTATGGCTACACCTTC. Amino acids: CASSQTGTDRYGYTF. Drawing the rest from reference TRBV5-1 and TRBJ1-2, the complete variable domain is KAGVTQTPRYLIKTRGQQVTLSCSPISGHRSVSWYQQTPGQGLQFLFEYFSETQRNKGNFPGRFSGRQFSNSRSEMNVSTLELGDSALYLCASSQTGTDRYGYTFGSGTRLTVV.

The rearrangement links TRBV6-1 to TRBJ2-7; 8 bases agree with TRBD2. This CDR3 comprises 15 residues. Germline trimming cut 0 bases from V and 6 bases from J; bases unmatched to any gene: 7. Germline CDR1 and CDR2: MNHNS and SASEGT. The CDR3 reads CASSEAAGGPGEQYF. The DNA of the CDR3 is TGTGCCAGCAGTGAAGCCGCGGGAGGTCCTGGCGAGCAGTACTTC.

This chain uses TRBV9 with TRBJ1-4; 8 nucleotides align to TRBD1. This CDR3 is 15 amino acids long. Trimming cost V 4 bases and J 6 bases; bases outside gene matches: 8. Germline lookup yields CDR1 SGDLS and CDR2 YYNGEE. The CDR3 region has the DNA TGTGCCAGCAGCCCTGTCCAGGGGGCTTATGAAAAACTGTTTTTT. This codes for CASSPVQGAYEKLFF.

The V and J genes are TRBV10-3 and TRBJ2-7; tentative D call: TRBD1 (8 bases). The V gene's germline CDR1 is ENHRY and CDR2 SYGVKD. Trimming left V 0 bases short and J 2 bases short, with 14 bases between. The CDR3 totals 16 residues. This CDR3 is CAISESTGGVPYEQYF. DNA of the CDR3: TGTGCCATCAGTGAGTCTACAGGGGGGGTCCCCTACGAGCAGTACTTC.

As DNA, the CDR3 is TGTGCCAGCAGCTTAAGGCACACCGACAGGGCAGAACAGACCGGGGAGCTGTTTTTT. This sequence encodes CASSLRHTDRAEQTGELFF. The V gene is TRBV11-2, the J gene TRBJ2-2, with 7 bases lining up with TRBD1. This CDR3 comprises 19 residues. V gave up 2 bases and J gave up 5 bases; unmatched junction bases: 17. From germline, CDR1 is SGHAT and CDR2 FQNNGV.